This TCR beta chain was profiled in a study of OX40 agonist ivuxolimab in advanced cancers. Study background: Earlier treatment with anti-PD-1, anti-PD-L1 or anti-CTLA-4 was permitted, and 30% to 40% had received some.

On this clone itself: Its antigen is as yet unknown.

Study observations and caveats: A proportion of nonresponders additionally exhibited low normalized T-cell clonal expansion. Expanded peripheral T cell antigen specificity was not determined.

This CDR3 contains 12 residues. Trimming took 7 bases from V and 5 from J, leaving 11 bases between them. CDR1 is SQVTM, CDR2 ANQGSEA, per germline. On cycle 4 day 1 and cycle 7 day 1, as well as at baseline, blood was sampled. The repertoire was sequenced with immunoSEQ multiplex PCR; TCRdb's copy has only in-frame clones and lacks some. The sample comprises 60,000 to 65,000 clones, approximately 89% of which are singletons, and roughly an eighth rests with the top ten. This clonotype was sampled from an adult with an advanced solid tumor such as melanoma, head and neck, liver or kidney cancer. Here the sequenced sample was CD4+ or CD8+ T cells sorted from blood, taken in a trial of the OX40 agonist ivuxolimab. The chain carries TRBV29-1 and TRBJ2-2; unclear D gene. The chain's CDR3 is CSARLGTGELFF. The CDR3 region has the DNA TGCAGCGCTAGACTCGGGACCGGGGAGCTGTTTTTT.